One sample yielded the 10 T cell receptor beta chains listed below, sequenced in a study of human T cells and chemical hapten exposure (dated by TCRdb to the early 2020s). Library preparation employed RACE. Sequenced using a NextSeq 500. The public reads were run again by TCRdb, first through fastp at Q25 and then through MiXCR, and only productive beta chains were kept. Rows with a matching CDR3 protein are joined into one entry that keeps the most common DNA and genes. For this sample the table gives 40,000 to 65,000 distinct CDR3 sequences, of which 9.5% to 12% were detected only once. The ten largest clones add up to roughly 1.8% of the sample. The sample's time point label, in plain terms: patch test 1, 2 weeks after DPC sensitization. The treatment or condition label here, explained by the study, means: therapeutic diphenylcyclopropenone sensitization with weekly scalp DPC. Total RNA was isolated from unfractionated whole blood collected in Tempus Blood RNA tubes.

The sample was whole blood, taken in connection with sensitization to the hapten diphenylcyclopropenone (DPC). These TCRs come from a woman aged 40 to 50 with alopecia areata. Some clones in this sample may be carry-over from other donors' samples.

This clonotype was detected many times. The chain links TRBV7-9 to TRBJ2-1, with 7 bases fitting TRBD2. Germline-derived CDR1 and CDR2 are SEHNR and FQNEAQ (reference sequence). This CDR3 is 14 amino acids long. V was pared by 4 bases and J by 6 bases, with 6 bases of the junction left unmatched. The CDR3 spells CASSSLGGFNEQFF. DNA for the CDR3: TGTGCCAGCAGCTCCCTGGGAGGGTTCAATGAGCAGTTCTTC.

This clonotype was seen many times. The genes are TRBV14 and TRBJ2-1; D unclear. Germline values: CDR1 SGHDN, CDR2 FVKESK. With 4 bases removed from V and 0 bases from J, the gap between germline ends came to 10 bases. This CDR3 has 15 amino acids. The CDR3 nucleotides are TGTGCCAGCAGCCTTCTTGCGAGCTCCTACAATGAGCAGTTCTTC. Translated: CASSLLASSYNEQFF.

This clonotype was counted many times. This chain joins TRBV29-1 and TRBJ2-2, with TRBD2 matching 7 bases. CDR3 size: 13 residues. The germline gives CDR1 SQVTM, CDR2 ANQGSEA. With 2 bases clipped from V and 4 bases from J, the junction kept 1 base outside the gene matches. The CDR3 loop is CSVERTSTGELFF. CDR3 bases: TGCAGCGTTGAACGGACTAGCACCGGGGAGCTGTTTTTT.

This clonotype was counted many times. This rearrangement joins TRBV20-1 to TRBJ2-2; a weak D match, TRBD2 (6 bases). The CDR3 extends over 16 amino acids. V lost 4 bases and J 3 bases, leaving 18 bases between the germline ends. CDR1 is DFQATT and CDR2 is SNEGSKA in the germline V gene (reference sequence). The CDR3 sequence: CSAKPQGLRHTGELFF. As DNA, the CDR3 is TGCAGTGCTAAGCCCCAGGGACTTCGGCACACCGGGGAGCTGTTTTTT.

This rearrangement joins TRBV7-2 to TRBJ2-1, with D possibly called TRBD1 or TRBD2 (5 bases each). V dropped 4 bases and J dropped 6 bases, with 16 bases sitting between them. The CDR3 sequence is 15 residues long. Germline CDR1 is SGHTA and CDR2 is FQGNSA. The CDR3 DNA reads as TGTGCCAGCAGCTACGGTTGGGGGAAACTCAATGAGCAGTTCTTC. This codes for CASSYGWGKLNEQFF.

This clonotype was detected once. The V call is TRBV27, the J call TRBJ1-1, with D unresolved. Germline V gene sequence: CDR1 MNHEY, CDR2 SMNVEV (reference sequence). V shed 0 bases and J shed 5 bases, with 7 bases lying between them. CDR3 length equals 13 residues. The CDR3 coding sequence is TGTGCCAGCAGTTTATCGAGGGCTACTGAAGCTTTCTTT. It specifies CASSLSRATEAFF.

This clonotype was counted only a few times. CDR3 region: CASSPPAGNEQFF. The CDR3, as DNA: TGTGCCAGCTCACCACCCGCCGGGAATGAGCAGTTCTTC. This chain connects TRBV18 to TRBJ2-1; D call uncertain. This CDR3 is 13 amino acids long. The germline V and J ends were trimmed by 0 bases and 7 bases, with 7 bases remaining between them. From germline, CDR1 is KGHSH and CDR2 LQKENI.

The chain has TRBV4-3 and TRBJ1-3, with D maybe TRBD1 (5 bases). Germline CDR1 and CDR2: LGHNA and YSLEER. This CDR3 region has 14 residues. V lost 0 bases, J lost 8 bases, and 11 bases lay in between. The CDR3 loop is CASSQEVGPDTIYF. The CDR3 bases are TGCGCCAGCAGCCAAGAGGTGGGGCCGGACACCATATATTTT.

The table lists this clonotype with many counts. The V gene is TRBV3-1, the J gene TRBJ2-5, with D perhaps TRBD2 (5 bases). Between the trimmed V and J ends, which lost 3 bases and 14 bases, there was a span of 16 bases. The CDR3 runs to 12 residues. Germline V gene data show CDR1 as LGHDT and CDR2 as YNNKEL (reference sequence). This CDR3 reads CASSHRGSNPYF. CDR3 sequence (DNA): TGTGCCAGCAGCCACCGGGGATCGAACCCTTACTTC.

The gene calls are TRBV5-1 and TRBJ2-1, with 11 bases matching TRBD2. This CDR3 spans 17 amino acids. CDR1 is SGHRS and CDR2 is YFSETQ in the germline V gene. V trimming: 1 base; J trimming: 4 bases; junction bases outside the gene matches: 7. CDR3 residues: CASSLMLRTSGYNEQFF. In DNA form, the CDR3 reads TGCGCCAGCAGCTTGATGCTGAGGACTAGCGGGTACAATGAGCAGTTCTTC.